The 19 T cell receptor beta chains below all came from one sample that was sequenced in a study of cytomegalovirus exposure and HLA in healthy donors. It was with 60 Vbeta and 13 Jbeta primers that the PCR ran. Generated by immunoSEQ multiplex PCR, the TCRdb table keeps only in-frame clones and is missing some. Altogether about 150,000 clones are present, around 80% being singletons, with the ten largest covering 4.5% to 5%. Sequencing input: PBMCs. Receptors originate from a young man in good health.

This clone was seen more than once but under ten times. This chain connects TRBV25-1 to TRBJ1-2; D possibly corresponds to TRBD1 (6 bases). CDR3 size: 15 residues. CDR1 is MGHDK and CDR2 is SYGVNS in the germline V gene. Trimming shortened V by 1 base and J by 8 bases, and 17 bases separated the two germline ends. DNA of the CDR3: TGTGCCAGCAGTGAATGGTCGGGGGGGCTATTGGGCTACACCTTC. This gives the protein CASSEWSGGLLGYTF.

Of note for this clone: Its ends do not fully match the called genes, so a read error is possible. The V and J genes are TRBV7-9 and TRBJ2-2, with 12 bases identical to TRBD2. Germline assignment: CDR1 SEHNR and CDR2 FQNEAQ (reference sequence). The CDR3 is made up of 15 amino acids. The CDR3 is CSSSSRLAGAGELFF. The DNA of the CDR3 is TGTTCCAGCAGCTCCAGACTAGCGGGGGCCGGGGAGCTGTTTTTT.

The J gene is TRBJ2-1, the V gene TRBV4-3; 10 nucleotides match TRBD2. The CDR3 spans 16 residues. CDR1 is LGHNA, CDR2 YSLEER, per germline. V gave up 2 bases and J gave up 3 bases; unmatched junction bases: 4. Here the CDR3 reads CASSQISGRRYNEQFF. The CDR3 nucleotides are TGCGCCAGCAGCCAAATTAGCGGGAGGCGCTACAATGAGCAGTTCTTC.

The count of this clone is one. The chain employs TRBV6-1 and TRBJ1-2; possible D gene TRBD1, 5 bases. Germline V CDR1 and CDR2: MNHNS, SASEGT. The CDR3 spans 11 residues. Trimming removed 6 bases at V and 10 bases at J, with 12 bases between. The CDR3 DNA is TGTGCCAGCAGGCCCTTAGGGGACTACACCTTC. Translation: CASRPLGDYTF.

This clone has just a few counts. The J gene is TRBJ2-3, the V gene TRBV7-2; D is possibly TRBD2 (5 bases). CDR3 length equals 15 residues. Trimming pared 5 bases from V and 0 bases from J, leaving 12 bases between. Germline CDR1 SGHTA, CDR2 FQGNSA. DNA of the CDR3: TGTGCCAGCAGCCTTAGCGAAACTAGCACAGATACGCAGTATTTT. Its protein is CASSLSETSTDTQYF.

The chain carries TRBV19 and TRBJ2-7, with TRBD2 matching 11 bases. The CDR3 is 15 residues long. CDR1 and CDR2 from the germline V gene are LNHDA and SQIVND (reference sequence). V shed 1 base and J 3 bases; nucleotides not matched to a gene: 2. The CDR3 DNA follows: TGTGCCAGTAGTATAGGACTAGCGGGGATCTACGAGCAGTACTTC. Its translation: CASSIGLAGIYEQYF.

This clone came up a few times. The J gene is TRBJ2-1, the V gene TRBV29-1; 8 positions agree with TRBD1. Germline V gene data show CDR1 as SQVTM and CDR2 as ANQGSEA. Trimming cost V 2 bases and J 5 bases; bases outside gene matches: 11. This CDR3 is built from 16 residues. CDR3 in DNA: TGCAGCGTTGAACGGTTGGCAGGGGGCCTGGACAATGAGCAGTTCTTC. It yields the protein CSVERLAGGLDNEQFF.

Notes on this clone: Other DNA sequences within the sample encode an identical CDR3. J is TRBJ1-1 and V is TRBV19, with D unclear. Germline loops: CDR1 LNHDA, CDR2 SQIVND (reference sequence). V lost 3 bases and J 1 base, leaving 6 bases between the germline ends. The CDR3 spans 13 residues. The CDR3 DNA sequence: TGTGCCAGTAGTATCCTGAGGAACACTGAAGCTTTCTTT. It translates to CASSILRNTEAFF. Filled out from reference TRBV19 and TRBJ1-1, the complete variable domain reads DGGITQSPKYLFRKEGQNVTLSCEQNLNHDAMYWYRQDPGQGLRLIYYSQIVNDFQKGDIAEGYSVSREKKESFPLTVTSAQKNPTAFYLCASSILRNTEAFFGQGTRLTVV.

The gene calls are TRBV2 and TRBJ1-5; perhaps TRBD1 as D (5 bases). CDR1 and CDR2 (germline): SNHLY, FYNNEI. V lost 5 bases, J lost 3 bases, and 11 bases lay in between. The CDR3 length is 14 residues. CDR3 protein: CASSRQTSNQPQHF. CDR3 in DNA: TGTGCCAGCAGTCGACAGACTTCCAATCAGCCCCAGCATTTT. Variable domain in full (rest from reference TRBV2 and TRBJ1-5): EPEVTQTPSHQVTQMGQEVILRCVPISNHLYFYWYRQILGQKVEFLVSFYNNEISEKSEIFDDQFSVERPDGSNFTLKIRSTKLEDSAMYFCASSRQTSNQPQHFGDGTRLSIL.

The chain couples TRBV11-3 to TRBJ2-5, with TRBD2 matching over 7 bases. The J call may be wrong; the DNA end is better matched by TRBJ2-7. This CDR3 has 13 amino acids. Germline CDR1 and CDR2: SGHNT and YENEEA. The CDR3 nucleotides are TGTGCCAGCAGAGGGACTATAATAAACGAGCAGTACTTC. Its translation: CASRGTIINEQYF.

The chain combines TRBV7-9 with TRBJ2-5; no definite D call. Per germline, CDR1 SEHNR and CDR2 FQNEAQ (reference sequence). Trimming took 2 bases from V and 0 from J, leaving 7 bases between them. This CDR3 region has 14 residues. CDR3 in DNA: TGTGCCAGCAGCTTACAAGCGAACCAAGAGACCCAGTACTTC. Translated, it gives CASSLQANQETQYF.

J is TRBJ2-5 and V is TRBV4-1; a possible D gene is TRBD2 (5 bases). V gave up 1 base and J gave up 5 bases, with 14 bases separating them. The CDR3 has 15 residues. Germline V gene data show CDR1 as MGHRA and CDR2 as YSYEKL. DNA of the CDR3: TGCGCCAGCAGCCAAGTGGGAGTCCCCGGGGAGACCCAGTACTTC. This encodes CASSQVGVPGETQYF.

The J gene is TRBJ2-3, the V gene TRBV5-4; TRBD2 might be the D (7 bases). The V gene lost 6 bases and the J gene lost 9 bases, with 23 bases spanning the gap. This CDR3 region has 15 residues. Looked up from germline, CDR1 is SGHNT and CDR2 is YYREEE (reference sequence). The CDR3: CASNNGGTPGGTQYF. The CDR3 DNA reads as TGTGCCAGCAACAACGGGGGGACCCCCGGGGGCACGCAGTATTTT.

As concerns this clone: The sample holds other DNA sequences that translate to the same CDR3. V and J are TRBV20-1 and TRBJ1-1; D is unclear. The CDR3 has 10 amino acids. Germline V gene lookup returns CDR1 DFQATT and CDR2 SNEGSKA (reference sequence). The V and J ends lost 6 bases and 4 bases respectively, with 6 bases between them. The CDR3 region has the DNA TGCAGTGCGCCCGGCACTGAAGCTTTCTTT. Protein: CSAPGTEAFF.

The rearrangement joins TRBV5-4 to TRBJ2-3, with a weak D call TRBD2 (5 bases). The CDR3 consists of 13 residues. V lost 8 bases, J lost 4 bases, and 14 bases lay in between. CDR1 and CDR2 from the germline V gene are SGHNT and YYREEE (reference sequence). For the CDR3, the DNA is TGTGCCAGTACGACTAACCGGGCAGATACGCAGTATTTT. It encodes CASTTNRADTQYF.

The chain has TRBV6-5 and TRBJ2-6; tentative D call: TRBD2 (6 bases). Germline CDR1 reads MNHEY; CDR2 reads SVGAGI. With 8 bases removed from V and 4 bases from J, the gap between germline ends came to 15 bases. CDR3 length: 15 residues. The CDR3 sequence is CASGEAVRGANVLTF. The CDR3 DNA is TGTGCCAGCGGGGAGGCGGTGCGAGGGGCCAACGTCCTGACTTTC.

The chain employs TRBV7-9 and TRBJ2-2, with D maybe TRBD2 (6 bases). The CDR3 has 16 residues. V lost 9 bases to trimming and J lost 0 bases, with 17 bases between them. The germline V gene has CDR1 SEHNR and CDR2 FQNEAQ (reference sequence). Written as DNA, the CDR3 is TGTGCCAGTCCTTCCAAGACTAGTTCGAACACCGGGGAGCTGTTTTTT. Protein product: CASPSKTSSNTGELFF.

The chain is built from TRBV19 and TRBJ2-7, with a tentative D call TRBD2 (6 bases). CDR1 and CDR2 (germline): LNHDA, SQIVND (reference sequence). The V gene lost 8 bases and the J gene lost 9 bases, with 20 bases spanning the gap. This CDR3 region has 13 residues. This CDR3 reads CASESHTLGGQYF. CDR3 nucleotide sequence: TGTGCCAGTGAGTCCCACACCCTCGGGGGGCAGTACTTC.

In this sample, this clone turned up once. The chain couples TRBV7-9 to TRBJ1-5; 8 nucleotides align to TRBD1. CDR1 SEHNR and CDR2 FQNEAQ come from the germline V gene (reference sequence). CDR3 length: 14 amino acids. Trimming cost V 5 bases and J 5 bases; bases outside gene matches: 5. In DNA, the CDR3 is TGTGCCAGCAGCCTTACAGGGGGGGATCAGCCCCAGCATTTT. Translated: CASSLTGGDQPQHF.